This T cell receptor (beta chain) emerged from a study of CD8 T cells in ankylosing spondylitis (dated by TCRdb to 2015 to 2018). With regard to the full study: The study profiled T cell receptor beta repertoires in healthy donors and ankylosing spondylitis patients to find disease-linked TCR variants. In total, the full study cohort was made up of roughly 100 healthy donors and 25 ankylosing spondylitis patients. Peripheral blood was sampled, and synovial fluid was also collected from ankylosing spondylitis patients.

General study outcomes and caveats: A CD8+ phenotype was shown by the disease-linked clones, which were found at relatively low frequencies in peripheral blood. According to the report, matched synovial fluid samples from ankylosing spondylitis patients were significantly enriched for the disease-linked clones. Some motif variants were previously reported in synovial fluid and blood of reactive arthritis patients, suggesting common disease-initiation mechanisms. A TCR beta motif made up of several highly homologous amino acid variants appeared to be characteristic of blood from ankylosing spondylitis patients.

TCRdb names Illumina HiSeq 2500 as the instrument used. TCR beta libraries were prepared by quantitative 5'-RACE with molecular barcodes. As for the original processing: Disease-linked TCR variants were identified with a new computational method built on a probabilistic model of VDJ rearrangement. TCRdb reprocessed the public reads (quality trimming at Q25 with fastp, clone calling with MiXCR) and kept in-frame beta chains. Under each unique CDR3 protein, matching rows form one entry showing the most common genes and DNA. TCRdb's processing, not the study's, gives the V and J calls here. This sample has about 160,000 distinct CDR3 sequences in its table, and about a sixth of those were observed once. The ten largest account for under 9% of the sample. In its sample, this clonotype was seen many times. Its target antigen remains unknown. Nothing much larger sits one base from this clone, and base qualities are not available.

Trimming accounts for 1 base at V and 5 bases at J, while the number of junction bases matched to no gene is 6. The CDR3 starts with the cysteine, ends with the phenylalanine, and has 14 residues. The retained sequence is limited to the CDR3, 42 bases, with the frame set at the first base. In the germline V gene (reference sequence), CDR1 corresponds to DFQATT and CDR2 to SNEGSKA. Sample: blood, either unsorted or a sorted T cell fraction (not recorded which). The rearrangement combines TRBV20-1 with TRBJ1-1, and 8 junction bases match TRBD1. The TCR comes from a male donor with ankylosing spondylitis or in good health (not recorded which). CDR3 region: CSARAGQGGTEAFF. In nucleotide form, the sequence is TGCAGTGCTAGAGCAGGACAGGGAGGAACTGAAGCTTTCTTT.